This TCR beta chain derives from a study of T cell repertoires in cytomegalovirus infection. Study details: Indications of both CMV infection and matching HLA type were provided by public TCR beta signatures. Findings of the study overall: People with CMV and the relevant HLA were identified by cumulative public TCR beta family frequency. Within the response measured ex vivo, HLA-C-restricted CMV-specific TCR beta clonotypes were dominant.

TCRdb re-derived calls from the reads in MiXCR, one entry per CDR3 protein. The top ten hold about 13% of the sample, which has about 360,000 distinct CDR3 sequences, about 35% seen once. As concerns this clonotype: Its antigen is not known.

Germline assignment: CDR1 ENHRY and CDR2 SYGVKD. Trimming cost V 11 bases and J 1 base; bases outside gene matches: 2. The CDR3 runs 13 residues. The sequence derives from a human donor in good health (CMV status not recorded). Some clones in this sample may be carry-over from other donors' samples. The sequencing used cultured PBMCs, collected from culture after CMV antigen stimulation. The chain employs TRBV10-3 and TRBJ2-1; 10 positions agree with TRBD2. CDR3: CAVLAGSYNEQFF. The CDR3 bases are TGTGCCGTACTAGCGGGATCCTACAATGAGCAGTTCTTC.